A single sample is the source of the 25 T cell receptor beta chains below, sequenced in a study of cytomegalovirus exposure and HLA in healthy donors. The primer mix had 60 Vbeta and 13 Jbeta primers. Clones were read by immunoSEQ multiplex PCR, and TCRdb kept only the in-frame ones, dropping some. The sample totals around 150,000 clones. The sequenced sample was PBMCs. Every receptor here comes from a woman aged 55-69 years in good health and CMV-seronegative.

The chain uses TRBV5-1 and TRBJ2-2, with D possibly TRBD1 on 5 matching bases. Trimming pared 0 bases from V and 3 bases from J, leaving 6 bases between. Germline V gives CDR1 SGHRS, CDR2 YFSETQ. The CDR3 has 14 amino acids. The CDR3 coding sequence is TGCGCCAGCAGCTTGGCAGGGTACACCGGGGAGCTGTTTTTT. Amino acid sequence: CASSLAGYTGELFF.

The chain has TRBV4-2 and TRBJ2-7; TRBD1 matches at 7 bases. The junction had 11 bases not matched to a gene; V was cut back by 0 bases and J by 0 bases. The CDR3 spans 18 residues. Germline CDR1 LGHNA, CDR2 YNFKEQ. CDR3 DNA sequence: TGTGCCAGCAGCCAAGATCCCTGGCCGGGACAGCCCTCCTACGAGCAGTACTTC. Protein: CASSQDPWPGQPSYEQYF.

V and J are TRBV14 and TRBJ1-1, with a tentative D call TRBD1 (5 bases). CDR1 SGHDN and CDR2 FVKESK come from the germline V gene. Between the trimmed V and J ends, which lost 0 bases and 5 bases, there was a span of 10 bases. The CDR3 sequence is 14 residues long. Here the CDR3 DNA reads TGTGCCAGCAGCCAAGAGAGTGGGGGGACTGAAGCTTTCTTT. This encodes CASSQESGGTEAFF.

The chain joins TRBV29-1 to TRBJ1-4; D may be TRBD1 (6 bases). CDR1 is SQVTM and CDR2 is ANQGSEA in the germline V gene. V dropped 6 bases and J dropped 4 bases, with 18 bases sitting between them. The CDR3 totals 15 residues. The DNA of the CDR3 is TGCAGCGTCGTACTCCCAGGGGCGGGTAATGAAAAACTGTTTTTT. Translating it yields CSVVLPGAGNEKLFF.

This chain uses TRBV7-6 with TRBJ1-2, with TRBD1 as a possible D gene (5 bases). The CDR3 is 14 residues long. Germline lookup yields CDR1 SGHVS and CDR2 FNYEAQ. Deletions cut 1 base from V and 3 bases from J, with 9 bases between. CDR3 in amino acids: CASSLGTRDYGYTF. CDR3 DNA sequence: TGTGCCAGCAGCTTAGGTACCAGGGACTATGGCTACACCTTC.

The chain recombines TRBV4-1 with TRBJ2-5; 13 bases match TRBD2. After removal of 3 bases from V and 4 bases from J, the junction contained 5 bases not matched to a gene. Germline V gene lookup returns CDR1 MGHRA and CDR2 YSYEKL. This CDR3 is 16 amino acids long. The CDR3 region has the DNA TGCGCCAGCAGCCAGCGGACTAGCGGGGGACGAGAGACCCAGTACTTC. The encoded protein is CASSQRTSGGRETQYF.

The V and J genes are TRBV5-1 and TRBJ2-7, with 8 bases lining up with TRBD1. The trim removed 4 bases at V and 3 bases at J, leaving 6 bases unmatched. Looked up from germline, CDR1 is SGHRS and CDR2 is YFSETQ. The CDR3 covers 14 residues. The CDR3 region is CASSTGQARYEQYF. In DNA, the CDR3 is TGCGCCAGCAGCACGGGACAGGCCCGCTACGAGCAGTACTTC.

J is TRBJ1-5 and V is TRBV10-1; TRBD1 matches 7 bases. J was trimmed by 2 bases and V by 2 bases; bases with no gene match: 9. Germline CDR1 is WNHNN and CDR2 is SYGVQD (reference sequence). The CDR3 extends over 17 amino acids. CDR3 region: CASSENVDRVGNQPQHF. CDR3 sequence (DNA): TGCGCCAGCAGTGAGAATGTAGACAGGGTAGGCAATCAGCCCCAGCATTTT.

The chain is built from TRBV5-1 and TRBJ1-6; 8 bases are shared with TRBD1. The CDR3 length is 14 residues. Per germline, CDR1 SGHRS and CDR2 YFSETQ. The V and J ends lost 5 bases and 8 bases, in that order; junction bases with no gene match: 6. CDR3 sequence: CASRAGGADSPLHF. For the CDR3, the DNA is TGCGCCAGCAGAGCAGGGGGCGCGGATTCACCCCTCCACTTT.

The genes are TRBV7-2 and TRBJ1-1, with D unresolved. Germline V gene sequence: CDR1 SGHTA, CDR2 FQGNSA. The CDR3 spans 15 residues. With 8 bases removed from V and 2 bases from J, the gap between germline ends came to 18 bases. CDR3 sequence: CASVSWPLDNTEAFF. The CDR3 nucleotides read TGTGCCAGCGTTTCCTGGCCCCTAGATAACACTGAAGCTTTCTTT.

V gene TRBV27 combines with J gene TRBJ1-2; D might be TRBD1 (6 bases). CDR1 and CDR2 from the germline V gene are MNHEY and SMNVEV (reference sequence). V lost 3 bases, J lost 8 bases, and 19 bases lay in between. This CDR3 is built from 15 residues. The CDR3 sequence: CASSLNRALLLGYTF. CDR3 nucleotides: TGTGCCAGCAGTTTGAACAGGGCCTTACTCTTAGGCTACACCTTC.

The CDR3 nucleotides read TGTGCCAGCAGCTTAAAGGACAGGGGTCTCGAGCAGTACTTC. This gives the protein CASSLKDRGLEQYF. The chain is built from TRBV7-9 and TRBJ2-7; 9 bases are shared with TRBD1. Germline assignment: CDR1 SEHNR and CDR2 FQNEAQ (reference sequence). The CDR3 loop spans 14 amino acids. Unmatched junction bases numbered 5, after V lost 2 bases and J lost 6 bases.

The rearrangement uses TRBV7-9 and TRBJ1-6; D remains unclear. The CDR3 is 13 residues long. CDR1 and CDR2 (germline): SEHNR, FQNEAQ (reference sequence). V lost 8 bases and J lost 7, with 12 bases in between. CDR3 nucleotides: TGTGCCAGCGGATACACAGAAAATTCACCCCTCCACTTT. This translates into CASGYTENSPLHF.

This chain joins TRBV6-6 and TRBJ1-2, with D maybe TRBD1 (5 bases). With 7 bases removed from V and 1 base from J, the gap between germline ends came to 16 bases. The CDR3 consists of 15 residues. Germline CDR1 MNHNY, CDR2 SVGAGI (reference sequence). DNA of the CDR3: TGTGCCAGCACTTCCCCTCCGGACAATAACTATGGCTACACCTTC. Translation: CASTSPPDNNYGYTF.

The chain links TRBV11-3 to TRBJ1-1; 12 nucleotides align to TRBD1. Trimming took 4 bases from V and 1 from J; bases not matched to a gene: 4. This CDR3 has 16 amino acids. Per the germline V gene, CDR1 is SGHNT and CDR2 is YENEEA. The DNA of the CDR3 is TGTGCCAGCAGCTCAGGGGACAGGGGGCGGAACACTGAAGCTTTCTTT. Protein sequence: CASSSGDRGRNTEAFF. The full variable domain, in which reference TRBV11-3 and TRBJ1-1 provide the parts outside the CDR3, is EAGVVQSPRYKIIEKKQPVAFWCNPISGHNTLYWYLQNLGQGPELLIRYENEEAVDDSQLPKDRFSAERLKGVDSTLKIQPAELGDSAVYLCASSSGDRGRNTEAFFGQGTRLTVV.

The chain is built from TRBV7-2 and TRBJ2-2; D unresolved. This CDR3 is built from 13 residues. Germline V gene data show CDR1 as SGHTA and CDR2 as FQGNSA. The V and J ends lost 4 bases and 5 bases respectively, with 8 bases between them. CDR3 in amino acids: CASSSFRTGELFF. CDR3 nucleotides: TGTGCCAGCAGCTCCTTTAGAACCGGGGAGCTGTTTTTT.

The chain recombines TRBV5-1 with TRBJ1-1; D gene ambiguous. The CDR3 runs to 15 residues. CDR1 SGHRS and CDR2 YFSETQ come from the germline V gene. Trimming left V 0 bases short and J 0 bases short, with 9 bases between. The CDR3 spells CASSLAGMMNTEAFF. The CDR3, as DNA: TGCGCCAGCAGCTTGGCGGGAATGATGAACACTGAAGCTTTCTTT.

V is TRBV7-5 and J is TRBJ2-7; the table's D call, TRBD2, was not checked against the DNA. TRBV7-5 is noted as a pseudogene. The CDR3 runs 17 residues. Written as DNA, the CDR3 is TGTGTCAGAAGCTCAAGCTCAACTAGCGGCGAATCCTACGAGCAGTACTTC. Its translation: CVRSSSSTSGESYEQYF.

The rearrangement joins TRBV7-3 to TRBJ2-3, with 8 bases that match TRBD2. This CDR3 has 16 amino acids. Germline V gene data show CDR1 as SGHTA and CDR2 as FQGTGA. After removal of 3 bases from V and 3 bases from J, the junction contained 8 bases not matched to a gene. The CDR3 sequence is CASSFVGRAGTDTQYF. CDR3 coding DNA: TGTGCCAGCAGCTTCGTCGGGAGGGCCGGTACAGATACGCAGTATTTT.

The V gene is TRBV9, the J gene TRBJ1-2; TRBD1 matches 9 bases. J lost 1 base, V lost 6 bases, and 7 bases had no gene match. Germline values: CDR1 SGDLS, CDR2 YYNGEE. CDR3 length equals 15 residues. The CDR3 DNA sequence: TGTGCCAGCAACCCGGGACAGGGAGTTAACTATGGCTACACCTTC. This encodes CASNPGQGVNYGYTF.

The chain has TRBV7-2 and TRBJ2-3; D not resolved. The length of the CDR3 is 13 residues. Trimming shortened V by 7 bases and J by 4 bases, and 12 bases separated the two germline ends. CDR1 SGHTA and CDR2 FQGNSA come from the germline V gene. The CDR3 loop is CASTYGPPDTQYF. CDR3 sequence (DNA): TGTGCCAGCACCTATGGTCCCCCAGATACGCAGTATTTT.

J is TRBJ2-7 and V is TRBV7-9, with a tentative D call TRBD1 (5 bases). The V gene's germline CDR1 is SEHNR and CDR2 FQNEAQ (reference sequence). CDR3 length equals 12 residues. Trimming removed 5 bases from V and 9 bases from J, with 14 bases in between. In DNA form, the CDR3 reads TGTGCCAGCAGCCCGCTGCAGGGTCGGCAGTACTTC. It translates to CASSPLQGRQYF. The full variable domain, with the rest looked up from reference TRBV7-9 and TRBJ2-7, is DTGVSQNPRHKITKRGQNVTFRCDPISEHNRLYWYRQTLGQGPEFLTYFQNEAQLEKSRLLSDRFSAERPKGSFSTLEIQRTEQGDSAMYLCASSPLQGRQYFGPGTRLTVT.

The rearrangement joins TRBV9 to TRBJ1-3; perhaps TRBD1 as D (5 bases). The ends were cut back, 4 bases at V and 4 bases at J, with 18 bases in the middle. The CDR3 is 16 residues long. Germline V CDR1 and CDR2: SGDLS, YYNGEE. CDR3 amino acids: CASSSPQRRVGNTIYF. The CDR3 DNA follows: TGTGCCAGCAGCTCCCCTCAGCGCAGGGTCGGAAACACCATATATTTT.

V usage is TRBV5-1 and J usage is TRBJ2-2; D remains ambiguous. The CDR3 runs 13 residues. CDR1 SGHRS and CDR2 YFSETQ come from the germline V gene. Trimming cost V 0 bases and J 7 bases, with 7 bases left between them. The CDR3 region has the DNA TGCGCCAGCAGCTTGGACCGCGGCGGGGAGCTGTTTTTT. It translates to CASSLDRGGELFF. Full variable domain (missing parts from reference TRBV5-1 and TRBJ2-2): KAGVTQTPRYLIKTRGQQVTLSCSPISGHRSVSWYQQTPGQGLQFLFEYFSETQRNKGNFPGRFSGRQFSNSRSEMNVSTLELGDSALYLCASSLDRGGELFFGEGSRLTVL.

The V gene is TRBV27, the J gene TRBJ1-1; 9 positions agree with TRBD1. Germline V CDR1 and CDR2: MNHEY, SMNVEV (reference sequence). With 5 bases clipped from V and 6 bases from J, the junction kept 7 bases outside the gene matches. The CDR3 has 14 residues. The CDR3 region has the DNA TGTGCCAGCAGTGCCGACCGGGACAGGGCTGAAGCTTTCTTT. Translated: CASSADRDRAEAFF.